The 20 T cell receptor beta chains below come from one sample, sequenced in a study of T cells after yellow fever vaccination. TCRdb re-derived calls from the 5' RACE reads in MiXCR, one entry per CDR3 protein. The sample records 350,000 to 450,000 distinct CDR3 sequences, 6% to 8% being singletons. The material sequenced was PBMCs, taken 5 days after the yellow fever booster vaccination. These receptors came from a man younger than 40 who received the YFV17D yellow fever vaccine.

This clonotype was observed many times. CDR3 protein: CASSFLGYNEQFF. The CDR3 coding sequence is TGTGCCAGCAGTTTTCTCGGGTACAATGAGCAGTTCTTC. The chain is built from TRBV12-3 or TRBV12-4 and TRBJ2-1; D not resolved. Trimming stripped 3 bases from V and 4 bases from J, with 7 bases between. This CDR3 has 13 amino acids.

In this sample, this clonotype turned up a few times. The gene calls are TRBV29-1 and TRBJ2-5; perhaps TRBD1 as D (8 bases). There are 12 residues in the CDR3. The germline V and J ends were trimmed by 6 bases and 4 bases, with 12 bases remaining between them. Germline assignment: CDR1 SQVTM and CDR2 ANQGSEA. The DNA for the CDR3 is TGCAGCGTCCACAGGGGGGGAGAGACCCAGTACTTC. It translates to CSVHRGGETQYF. Together with reference TRBV29-1 and TRBJ2-5, the CDR3 gives the full variable domain: SAVISQKPSRDICQRGTSLTIQCQVDSQVTMMFWYRQQPGQSLTLIATANQGSEATYESGFVIDKFPISRPNLTFSTLTVSNMSPEDSSIYLCSVHRGGETQYFGPGTRLLVL.

In this sample, this clonotype turned up many times. CDR3 nucleotides: TGCGCCAGCAGCTTGGGGCCGGGGGATAGCACAGATACGCAGTATTTT. Its protein is CASSLGPGDSTDTQYF. The chain has TRBV5-1 and TRBJ2-3; TRBD2 is a possible D gene (6 bases). The CDR3 runs 16 residues. Between the trimmed V and J ends, which lost 0 bases and 0 bases, there was a span of 11 bases. The germline gives CDR1 SGHRS, CDR2 YFSETQ.

This clonotype was observed many times. The chain has TRBV5-1 and TRBJ2-3; tentative D call: TRBD1 (6 bases). The CDR3 runs to 15 residues. V was shortened by 3 bases and J by 2 bases, with 13 bases between the two germline ends. Germline lookup yields CDR1 SGHRS and CDR2 YFSETQ. The CDR3 coding sequence is TGCGCCAGCAGCTACTACCGGGACAACACAGATACGCAGTATTTT. Translating it yields CASSYYRDNTDTQYF.

The rearrangement joins TRBV27 to TRBJ2-1; D might be TRBD1 or TRBD2, each matching 5 bases. CDR1 is MNHEY, CDR2 SMNVEV, per germline (reference sequence). V lost 3 bases and J lost 8, with 17 bases in between. The CDR3 extends over 15 amino acids. The CDR3, as DNA: TGTGCCAGCAGTTTCTTAGGGGACCCGCGGGATGAGCAGTTCTTC. As protein: CASSFLGDPRDEQFF.

This clonotype was found a few times. The V call is TRBV3-1, the J call TRBJ2-5, with 7 bases that match TRBD2. The CDR3 has 13 amino acids. Germline V gives CDR1 LGHDT, CDR2 YNNKEL (reference sequence). J gave up 9 bases and V 1 base, and 5 bases lay outside the gene matches. Here the CDR3 DNA reads TGTGCCAGCAGCCAAGTACTAGCGCGGGCCCAGTACTTC. Translating gives CASSQVLARAQYF.

This clonotype has just a few counts. This chain connects TRBV7-6 to TRBJ2-3; a weak D match, TRBD2 (5 bases). Germline CDR1 and CDR2: SGHVS and FNYEAQ. CDR3 size: 13 residues. V dropped 6 bases and J dropped 2 bases, with 9 bases sitting between them. The CDR3, as DNA: TGTGCCAGCAGTGAGAGGGACACAGATACGCAGTATTTT. As protein: CASSERDTDTQYF.

This clonotype was seen once. A single base separates this from a much larger clone, so it may be a read error. This rearrangement joins TRBV6-1 to TRBJ1-3; no reliable D call. In germline, CDR1 is MNHNS, CDR2 SASEGT. The CDR3 loop spans 14 amino acids. CDR3 nucleotide sequence: TGTGCCAGCAGGAAAATGGACTCTGGAAGCACCATATATTTT. It specifies CASRKMDSGSTIYF.

V is TRBV7-2 and J is TRBJ2-5; weak D call: TRBD1 (6 bases). CDR1 SGHTA and CDR2 FQGNSA come from the germline V gene. V was pared by 3 bases and J by 4 bases, with 12 bases between. This CDR3 region has 14 residues. CDR3 sequence: CASSFIVGAETQYF. In nucleotides, the CDR3 is TGTGCCAGCAGCTTCATTGTGGGGGCAGAGACCCAGTACTTC.

This clonotype was counted ten times or more. The genes are TRBV27 and TRBJ1-1; D uncertain. This CDR3 is built from 13 residues. The V gene lost 3 bases and the J gene lost 5 bases, with 10 bases spanning the gap. Per the germline V gene, CDR1 is MNHEY and CDR2 is SMNVEV (reference sequence). The chain's CDR3 is CASSFGSKTEAFF. CDR3 DNA: TGTGCCAGCAGTTTCGGCAGCAAGACTGAAGCTTTCTTT.

This clonotype was found many times. V gene TRBV20-1 combines with J gene TRBJ2-7; the D call may be TRBD1 or TRBD2 (5 bases each). The CDR3 has 11 amino acids. Germline-derived CDR1 and CDR2 are DFQATT and SNEGSKA (reference sequence). V lost 7 bases to trimming and J lost 4 bases, with 11 bases between them. The DNA of the CDR3 is TGCAGTGGGGGACGGAATTACGAGCAGTACTTC. Its translation: CSGGRNYEQYF.

This clonotype was detected only a few times. The J gene is TRBJ2-7, the V gene TRBV19; D ambiguous. The germline V and J ends were trimmed by 3 bases and 6 bases, with 18 bases remaining between them. Germline CDR1 is LNHDA and CDR2 is SQIVND (reference sequence). The CDR3 extends over 15 amino acids. CDR3 in amino acids: CASSIDGWNRGEQYF. The CDR3 DNA sequence: TGTGCCAGTAGTATTGATGGGTGGAACCGCGGCGAGCAGTACTTC.

This rearrangement joins TRBV7-6 to TRBJ2-3, with 9 positions matching TRBD2. The V gene end was trimmed by 6 bases and the J gene end by 12 bases; junction bases not matched to a gene: 10. The CDR3 is made up of 13 amino acids. CDR1 and CDR2 from the germline V gene are SGHVS and FNYEAQ. In DNA form, the CDR3 reads TGTGCCAGCAGACAAACCGGGACTAGCTCACAGTATTTT. Translating gives CASRQTGTSSQYF. The whole variable domain, filled in from reference TRBV7-6 and TRBJ2-3, reads GAGVSQSPRYKVTKRGQDVALRCDPISGHVSLYWYRQALGQGPEFLTYFNYEAQQDKSGLPNDRFSAERPEGSISTLTIQRTEQRDSAMYRCASRQTGTSSQYFGPGTRLTVL.

This clonotype appeared many times. The chain combines TRBV4-2 with TRBJ1-6; D gene uncertain. Germline V lookup: CDR1 LGHNA, CDR2 YNFKEQ. Between the trimmed V and J ends, which lost 3 bases and 10 bases, there was a span of 28 bases. The CDR3 contains 19 residues. Written as DNA, the CDR3 is TGTGCCAGCAGCCACAGCCTTGGGCGGACCTTCAATAGGGAGTCACCCCTCCACTTT. Protein product: CASSHSLGRTFNRESPLHF.

The table lists this clonotype with many counts. This chain connects TRBV20-1 to TRBJ2-2; 7 bases are shared with TRBD1. CDR1 and CDR2 (germline): DFQATT, SNEGSKA (reference sequence). CDR3 length: 13 amino acids. The V gene end was trimmed by 1 base and the J gene end by 5 bases; junction bases not matched to a gene: 1. The CDR3: CSARGTGTGELFF. CDR3 nucleotides: TGCAGTGCTAGAGGGACAGGAACCGGGGAGCTGTTTTTT.

In this sample, this clonotype turned up a few times. J is TRBJ1-6 and V is TRBV12-3 or TRBV12-4, with D possibly matching TRBD1 (5 bases). V was pared by 4 bases and J by 7 bases, with 14 bases between. This CDR3 is built from 15 residues. The CDR3 loop is CASSSVGQGNSPLHF. Written as DNA, the CDR3 is TGTGCCAGCAGTTCGGTAGGGCAGGGCAATTCACCCCTCCACTTT.

The sample holds many counts of this clonotype. This chain joins TRBV25-1 and TRBJ2-5; D is possibly TRBD2 (5 bases). Germline CDR1 reads MGHDK; CDR2 reads SYGVNS. Deletions cut 4 bases from V and 1 base from J, with 7 bases between. The length of the CDR3 is 13 residues. The CDR3 is CASSAGVQETQYF. The CDR3 nucleotides read TGTGCCAGCAGTGCCGGGGTCCAAGAGACCCAGTACTTC.

This clonotype was picked up a small number of times. The gene calls are TRBV20-1 and TRBJ2-1, with 12 nucleotides matching TRBD2. The CDR3 loop spans 16 amino acids. From germline, CDR1 is DFQATT and CDR2 SNEGSKA (reference sequence). V was pared by 2 bases and J by 2 bases, with 4 bases of the junction left unmatched. The CDR3 DNA sequence: TGCAGTGCTAGACGACTAGCGGGAGAGCCCTACAATGAGCAGTTCTTC. Its protein product is CSARRLAGEPYNEQFF.

The V and J genes are TRBV6-5 and TRBJ2-5; TRBD2 aligns across 7 bases. The length of the CDR3 is 13 residues. The germline V gene has CDR1 MNHEY and CDR2 SVGAGI. Losses at the gene ends were 4 bases for V and 12 bases for J; bases not matched to a gene: 11. CDR3 amino acids: CASSSTSYGLEYF. In DNA, the CDR3 is TGTGCCAGCAGTTCCACCTCCTATGGACTAGAGTACTTC.

This clonotype has at least ten counts. DNA of the CDR3: TGCGCCAGCAGCTCTAGGGTGGGCGGGGAGCTGTTTTTT. Its translation is CASSSRVGGELFF. The rearrangement links TRBV5-1 to TRBJ2-2; D gene ambiguous. The V end lost 3 bases, the J end lost 7 bases, and 10 bases lay between the germline ends. Germline V lookup: CDR1 SGHRS, CDR2 YFSETQ. The CDR3 extends over 13 amino acids.